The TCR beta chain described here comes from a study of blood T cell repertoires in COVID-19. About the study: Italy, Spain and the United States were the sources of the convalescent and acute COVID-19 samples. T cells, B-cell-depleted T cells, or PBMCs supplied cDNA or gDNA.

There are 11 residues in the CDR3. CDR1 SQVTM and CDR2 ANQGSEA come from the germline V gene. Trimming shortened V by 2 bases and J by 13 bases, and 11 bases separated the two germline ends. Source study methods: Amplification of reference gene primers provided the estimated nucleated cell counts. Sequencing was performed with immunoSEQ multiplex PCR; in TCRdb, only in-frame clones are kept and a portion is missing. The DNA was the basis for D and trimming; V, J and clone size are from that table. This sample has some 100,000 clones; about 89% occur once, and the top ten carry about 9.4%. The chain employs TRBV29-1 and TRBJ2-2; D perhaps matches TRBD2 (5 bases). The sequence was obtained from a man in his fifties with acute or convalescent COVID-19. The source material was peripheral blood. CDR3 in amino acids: CSVESGGGLFF. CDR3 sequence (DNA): TGCAGCGTTGAATCAGGTGGAGGGCTGTTTTTT.